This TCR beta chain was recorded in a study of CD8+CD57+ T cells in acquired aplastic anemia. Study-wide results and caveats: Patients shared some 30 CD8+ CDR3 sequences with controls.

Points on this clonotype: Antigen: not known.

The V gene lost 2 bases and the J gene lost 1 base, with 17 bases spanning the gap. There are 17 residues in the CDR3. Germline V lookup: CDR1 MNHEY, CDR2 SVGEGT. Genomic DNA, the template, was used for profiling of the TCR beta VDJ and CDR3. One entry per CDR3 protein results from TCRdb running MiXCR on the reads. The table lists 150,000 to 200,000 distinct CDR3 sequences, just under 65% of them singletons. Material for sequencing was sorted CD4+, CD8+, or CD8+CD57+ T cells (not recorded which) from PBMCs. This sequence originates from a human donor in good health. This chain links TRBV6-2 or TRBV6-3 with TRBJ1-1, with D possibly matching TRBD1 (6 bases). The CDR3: CASSYNRTVYSNTEAFF. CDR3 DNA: TGTGCCAGCAGTTACAATCGGACAGTTTATTCGAACACTGAAGCTTTCTTT.